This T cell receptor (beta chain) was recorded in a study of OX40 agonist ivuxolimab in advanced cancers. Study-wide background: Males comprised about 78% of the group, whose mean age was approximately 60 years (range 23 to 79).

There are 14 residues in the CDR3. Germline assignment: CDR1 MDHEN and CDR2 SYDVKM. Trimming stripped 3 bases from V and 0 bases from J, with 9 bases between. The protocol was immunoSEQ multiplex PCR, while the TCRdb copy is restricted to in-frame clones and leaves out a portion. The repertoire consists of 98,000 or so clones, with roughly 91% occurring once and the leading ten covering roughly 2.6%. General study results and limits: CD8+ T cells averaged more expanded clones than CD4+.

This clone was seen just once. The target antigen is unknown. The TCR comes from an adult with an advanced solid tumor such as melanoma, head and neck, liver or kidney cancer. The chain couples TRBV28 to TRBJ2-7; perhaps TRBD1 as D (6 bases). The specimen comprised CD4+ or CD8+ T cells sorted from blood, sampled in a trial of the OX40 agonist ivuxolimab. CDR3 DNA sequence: TGTGCCAGCAGTTTCCGGGACACCTCCTACGAGCAGTACTTC. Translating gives CASSFRDTSYEQYF.